The clone carrying this T cell receptor (beta chain) came up a few times. As yet, its antigen is unknown. The data originate from a study of T-cell reconstitution after alpha-beta-depleted transplantation in children. Study-wide points: Diversity and T-cell counts at one year after transplant derived mostly from new T cells. After transplant, at about two months, alpha-beta T cells were reportedly derived from several hundred expanded graft clones. Surviving recipient T cells and thymic progenitors underlay high day-60 TCRbeta diversity in some patients.

The CDR3 covers 16 residues. The V gene lost 3 bases and the J gene lost 7 bases, with 16 bases spanning the gap. Germline assignment: CDR1 MNHEY and CDR2 SVGAGI. The authors prepared the TCRbeta library with unique molecular identifiers. TCRdb independently ran MiXCR on the PCR reads; one entry per CDR3 protein. Among fewer than 700,000 distinct CDR3 sequences listed, 23% were seen once. The source was PBMCs, mostly from graft donor cells, collected 360 days after TCRalphabeta/CD19-depleted stem cell transplant. This chain connects TRBV6-5 to TRBJ1-6, with D possibly matching TRBD1 (5 bases). The origin of this receptor is a boy younger than two who had a stem cell transplant for acute myeloid leukemia, so the T cells may come from the graft donor. The CDR3 loop reads CASSYTRDGLNSPLHF. The CDR3, as DNA: TGTGCCAGCAGTTATACTCGGGACGGATTAAATTCACCCCTCCACTTT.